This TCR beta chain appears in the sequencing data of a study of T-cell reconstitution after alpha-beta-depleted transplantation in children (dated by TCRdb to 2015 to 2016). About the investigation overall: Using TCR repertoire profiling, the study quantitatively followed how T-cell immune reconstitution unfolded in children after TCRalphabeta/CD19-depleted allogeneic hematopoietic cell transplantation.

This clonotype was seen ten or more times. Its antigen remains unidentified. Base qualities were left out, and no much larger clone turns up one base away. Reading from cysteine to phenylalanine, the CDR3 counts 16 amino acids. Only the CDR3 DNA stays, 48 bases, in frame from base 1. The CDR1 and CDR2 encoded by the germline V gene (reference sequence) are DFQATT and SNEGSKA. Trimming at the junction amounts to 4 bases on V and 0 bases on J, and the germline ends lie 13 bases apart. The method behind the library was PCR. The instrument was an Illumina HiSeq 2500. TCR library preparation used molecular barcoding, with unique molecular identifiers applied to normalize quantification of the TCRbeta repertoire. TCRdb's own reprocessing of the public reads used fastp at Q25 and MiXCR and kept productive beta chains. Each entry merges the rows of one CDR3 protein and shows their most common DNA and genes. Here the sample has some 600,000 distinct CDR3 sequences; roughly 17% occur a single time. The ten largest clones take up approximately 1.1% of the sample.

The chain uses TRBV20-1 and TRBJ1-6; no D segment can be confidently identified. This receptor was identified in a human donor who donated a stem cell graft to a child with acute myeloid leukemia. Sequencing used PBMCs from the stem cell graft donor, obtained from the stem cell graft. The nucleotide sequence is given as TGCAGTGCTAAGGGCCAGACATACTCCTATAATTCACCCCTCCACTTT. It codes for CSAKGQTYSYNSPLHF.